The present entry profiles one T cell receptor beta chain with its context. The data derive from a study of T cell responses to AZD1222 COVID-19 vaccine. The CDR3 spans 15 residues. The V and J ends lost 3 bases and 2 bases, in that order; junction bases with no gene match: 4. The germline V gene has CDR1 DFQATT and CDR2 SNEGSKA (reference sequence). Sequencing used immunoSEQ multiplex PCR; TCRdb keeps in-frame clones, though not all of them. The sample carries over 8,000 clones, 88% recorded once. The chain employs TRBV20-1 and TRBJ2-6; 7 bases match TRBD1. This clonotype was sampled from an adult who received the AZD1222 COVID-19 vaccine. Sequenced here: peripheral blood, sampled 28 days after the second AZD1222 dose. The CDR3 nucleotides are TGCAGTGCTAGTCAGGGGGTGACTGGGGCCAACGTCCTGACTTTC. Amino acids: CSASQGVTGANVLTF.